This T cell receptor (beta chain) was profiled in a study of blood T cell repertoires in COVID-19. In the study overall: The origin of the acute and convalescent COVID-19 samples was the United States, Italy and Spain.

The CDR3 length is 17 residues. The V segment lost 1 base and the J segment 7 bases; nucleotides outside the gene matches: 12. Per the germline V gene, CDR1 is LNHDA and CDR2 is SQIVND (reference sequence). Profiling relied on immunoSEQ multiplex PCR, and the TCRdb table lists in-frame clones only, not all of them. This sample has about 410,000 clones, with roughly 85% found just once. This chain connects TRBV19 to TRBJ1-4; the match to TRBD1 covers 7 bases. The sequence came from a woman aged 25 to 39 with active or convalescent COVID-19. Sample: peripheral blood. The CDR3 spells CASSIGDRGDSGEKLFF. The DNA of the CDR3 is TGTGCCAGTAGTATAGGGGACAGAGGGGACAGTGGTGAAAAACTGTTTTTT.